The 6 T cell receptor beta chains reported below all come from one sample, sequenced in a study of shared clonotypes between healthy human individuals. As defined, naive CD8 cells were CD45RO-negative and positively selected for CCR7, with terminally differentiated effector memory CD45RA+ cells excluded. TCRdb keeps only in-frame clones here, not all; method: immunoSEQ multiplex PCR. The table records roughly 850,000 clones, around 96% of them present only once. Sequencing was done on a sample of naive CD8+ T cells sorted from blood. These receptors came from a man aged 30 to 39 in good health.

This chain connects TRBV4-3 to TRBJ2-1; 9 bases are shared with TRBD2. CDR3 size: 13 residues. Germline CDR1 and CDR2: LGHNA and YSLEER. V was clipped by 8 bases and J by 7 bases; unmatched bases: 6. The CDR3 DNA is TGCGCCAGCGGGACTAGCCTCGCGAATGAGCAGTTCTTC. Residues: CASGTSLANEQFF.

J is TRBJ2-7 and V is TRBV11-2; D not certain. Germline values: CDR1 SGHAT, CDR2 FQNNGV. This CDR3 comprises 12 residues. Between the trimmed V and J ends, which lost 5 bases and 4 bases, there was a span of 9 bases. This CDR3 is CASSPRWYEQYF. CDR3 nucleotide sequence: TGTGCCAGCAGCCCCAGGTGGTACGAGCAGTACTTC. The full variable domain, with the rest looked up from reference TRBV11-2 and TRBJ2-7, is EAGVAQSPRYKIIEKRQSVAFWCNPISGHATLYWYQQILGQGPKLLIQFQNNGVVDDSQLPKDRFSAERLKGVDSTLKIQPAKLEDSAVYLCASSPRWYEQYFGPGTRLTVT.

This clone was observed a single time. The V and J genes are TRBV9 and TRBJ2-5, with D unclear. Germline CDR1 is SGDLS and CDR2 is YYNGEE. V was pared by 3 bases and J by 0 bases, with 18 bases between. The CDR3 contains 17 residues. This chain's CDR3 is CASSAPTSEPDQETQYF. In DNA form, the CDR3 reads TGTGCCAGCAGCGCCCCGACCAGCGAACCGGACCAAGAGACCCAGTACTTC.

The gene calls are TRBV7-9 and TRBJ2-1; TRBD2 aligns across 14 bases. The ends lost 4 bases at V and 9 bases at J; junction bases unmatched: 5. The CDR3 length is 15 residues. CDR1 and CDR2 from the germline V gene are SEHNR and FQNEAQ (reference sequence). In DNA, the CDR3 is TGTGCCAGCAGCTCGGGACTAGCGGGAGTCTCTGAGCAGTTCTTC. It is translated as CASSSGLAGVSEQFF.

This clone has just one count. CDR3 sequence reads: CASSLSQAGTGELFF. CDR3 nucleotides: TGTGCCAGCAGCTTATCCCAGGCGGGCACCGGGGAGCTGTTTTTT. V and J are TRBV5-4 and TRBJ2-2; D might be TRBD2 (5 bases). Trimming left V 2 bases short and J 4 bases short, with 12 bases between. Germline CDR1 is SGHNT and CDR2 is YYREEE (reference sequence). The CDR3 covers 15 residues.

The genes are TRBV10-3 and TRBJ1-1; a weak D match, TRBD1 (5 bases). The V end was cut by 8 bases, the J end by 1 base, with 20 bases between. Germline V lookup: CDR1 ENHRY, CDR2 SYGVKD. The CDR3 is made up of 16 amino acids. The CDR3 DNA sequence: TGTGCCATCCGTGTGAGGAGTCAGGGACCGAACACTGAAGCTTTCTTT. It encodes CAIRVRSQGPNTEAFF.